This paragraph reports one TCR beta chain. Antigen specificity is unknown. Germline CDR1 is LNHNV and CDR2 is YYDKDF (reference sequence). V gave up 5 bases and J gave up 3 bases, with 12 bases separating them. This CDR3 has 14 residues. The sample comes from a study of human T cells and chemical hapten exposure. Overall study findings and caveats: In comparison with controls, expanded TCRs gave rise to a significantly larger number of large CDR3 similarity clusters.

One entry per CDR3 protein, called by TCRdb with MiXCR from the RACE reads. The table lists 150,000 to 200,000 distinct CDR3 sequences, around 15% of them singletons. The time point is: patch test 1, 2 weeks after DPC sensitization. Treatment: therapeutic diphenylcyclopropenone sensitization with weekly scalp DPC. The V call is TRBV15, the J call TRBJ2-3, with a possible D match to TRBD2 (6 bases). This TCR derives from a woman aged 30 to 39 with alopecia areata. Some clones in this sample may be carry-over from other donors' samples. The material was whole blood, obtained in connection with sensitization to the hapten diphenylcyclopropenone (DPC). The CDR3 is CATSGAGRTDTQYF. The CDR3 region has the DNA TGTGCCACCAGCGGGGCGGGGAGGACAGATACGCAGTATTTT.